This T cell receptor (beta chain) was found in a study of blood T cell repertoires in COVID-19. Produced via immunoSEQ multiplex PCR; TCRdb's table is partial and in-frame only. The repertoire holds 180,000 or so clones, with more than 65% as singletons. The CDR3 extends over 13 amino acids. Germline V gene sequence: CDR1 MNHEY, CDR2 SVGAGI. Trimming pared 5 bases from V and 4 bases from J, leaving 9 bases between. Comments on this clone: Other DNA sequences of this sample code for an identical CDR3.

The receptor was isolated from a man aged 50 or older who had recovered from COVID-19. The sequenced sample was PBMCs or T cells enriched from blood (not recorded which). The chain joins TRBV6-5 to TRBJ1-5, with D maybe TRBD1 (6 bases). The CDR3 loop is CASSPQGNQPQHF. The DNA for the CDR3 is TGTGCCAGCAGTCCACAGGGAAATCAGCCCCAGCATTTT.